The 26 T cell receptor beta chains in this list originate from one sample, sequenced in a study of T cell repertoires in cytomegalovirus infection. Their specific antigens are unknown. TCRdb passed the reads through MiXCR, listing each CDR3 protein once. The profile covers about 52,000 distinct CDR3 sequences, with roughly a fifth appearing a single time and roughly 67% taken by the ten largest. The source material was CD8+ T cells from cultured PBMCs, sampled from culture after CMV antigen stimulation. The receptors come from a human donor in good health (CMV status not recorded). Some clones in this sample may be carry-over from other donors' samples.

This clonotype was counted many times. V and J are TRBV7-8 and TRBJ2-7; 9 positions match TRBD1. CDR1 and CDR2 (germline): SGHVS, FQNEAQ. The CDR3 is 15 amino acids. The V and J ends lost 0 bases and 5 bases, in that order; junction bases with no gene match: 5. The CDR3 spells CASSLAPGTGNEQYF. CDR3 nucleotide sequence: TGTGCCAGCAGCTTAGCGCCGGGGACAGGGAACGAGCAGTACTTC.

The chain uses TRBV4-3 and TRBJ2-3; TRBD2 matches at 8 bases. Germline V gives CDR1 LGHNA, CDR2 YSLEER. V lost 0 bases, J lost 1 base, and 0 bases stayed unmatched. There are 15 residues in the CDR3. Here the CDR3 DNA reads TGCGCCAGCAGCCAAGAAGCGGGGGGCACAGATACGCAGTATTTT. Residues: CASSQEAGGTDTQYF.

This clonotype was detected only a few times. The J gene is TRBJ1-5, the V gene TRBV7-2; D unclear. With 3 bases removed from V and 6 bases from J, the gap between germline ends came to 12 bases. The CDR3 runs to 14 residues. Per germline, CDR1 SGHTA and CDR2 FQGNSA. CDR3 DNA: TGTGCCAGCAGCTTTACCGGTCGGGGTCAGCCCCAGCATTTT. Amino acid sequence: CASSFTGRGQPQHF.

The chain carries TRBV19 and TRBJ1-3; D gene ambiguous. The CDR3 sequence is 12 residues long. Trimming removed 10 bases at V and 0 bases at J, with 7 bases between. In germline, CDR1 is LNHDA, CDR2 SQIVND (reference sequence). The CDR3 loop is CATPGSGNTIYF. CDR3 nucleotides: TGTGCCACCCCGGGCTCTGGAAACACCATATATTTT.

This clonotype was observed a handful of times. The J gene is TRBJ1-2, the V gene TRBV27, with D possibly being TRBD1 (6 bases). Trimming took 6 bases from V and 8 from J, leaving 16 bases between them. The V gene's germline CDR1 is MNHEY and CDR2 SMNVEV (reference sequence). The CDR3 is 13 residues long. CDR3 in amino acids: CASSLTTGLGYTF. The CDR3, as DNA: TGTGCCAGCAGCCTAACAACAGGGCTCGGCTACACCTTC.

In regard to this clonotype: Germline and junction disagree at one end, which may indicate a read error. CDR3 protein: CTSSQVPDSGNTIYF. The CDR3 region has the DNA TGCACCAGCAGCCAAGTTCCCGACTCTGGAAACACCATATATTTT. The chain is built from TRBV4-1 and TRBJ1-3; D not resolved. Per germline, CDR1 MGHRA and CDR2 YSYEKL. The CDR3 contains 15 residues.

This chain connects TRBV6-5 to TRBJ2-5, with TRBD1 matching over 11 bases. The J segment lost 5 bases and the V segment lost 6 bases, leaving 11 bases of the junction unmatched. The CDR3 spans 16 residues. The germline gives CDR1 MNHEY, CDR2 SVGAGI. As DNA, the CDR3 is TGTGCCAGCAGACCGGGGACAGGGGGTTCCCTGGAGACCCAGTACTTC. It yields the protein CASRPGTGGSLETQYF.

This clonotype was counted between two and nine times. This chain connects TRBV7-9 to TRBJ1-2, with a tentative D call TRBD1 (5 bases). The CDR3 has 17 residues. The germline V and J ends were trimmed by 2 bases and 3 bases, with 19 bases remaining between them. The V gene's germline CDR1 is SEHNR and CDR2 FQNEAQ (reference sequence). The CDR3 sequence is CASSLIGLKGRDYGYTF. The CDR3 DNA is TGTGCCAGCAGCTTAATCGGTTTGAAGGGGAGAGACTATGGCTACACCTTC.

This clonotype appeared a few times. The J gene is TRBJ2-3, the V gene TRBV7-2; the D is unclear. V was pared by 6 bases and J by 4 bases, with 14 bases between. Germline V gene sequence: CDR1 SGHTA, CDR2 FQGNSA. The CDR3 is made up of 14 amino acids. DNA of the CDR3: TGTGCCAGCAGTCCGACTCCCCCTCCAGATACGCAGTATTTT. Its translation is CASSPTPPPDTQYF.

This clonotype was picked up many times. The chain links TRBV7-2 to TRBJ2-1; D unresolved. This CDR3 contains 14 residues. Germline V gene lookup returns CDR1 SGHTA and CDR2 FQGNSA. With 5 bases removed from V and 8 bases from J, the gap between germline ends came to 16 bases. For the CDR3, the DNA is TGTGCCAGCAGCCCAAACCCCCTTCGGGATGAGCAGTTCTTC. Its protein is CASSPNPLRDEQFF.

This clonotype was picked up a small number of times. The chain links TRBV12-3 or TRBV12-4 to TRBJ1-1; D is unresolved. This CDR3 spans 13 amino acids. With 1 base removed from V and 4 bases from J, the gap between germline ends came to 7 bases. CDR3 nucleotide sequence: TGTGCCAGCAGTTTAGGGCTCGTCACTGAAGCTTTCTTT. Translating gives CASSLGLVTEAFF.

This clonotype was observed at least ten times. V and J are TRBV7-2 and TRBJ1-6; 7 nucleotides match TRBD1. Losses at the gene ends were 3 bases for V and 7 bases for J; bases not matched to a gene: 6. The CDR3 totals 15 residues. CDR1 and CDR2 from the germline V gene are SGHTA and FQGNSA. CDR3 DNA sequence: TGTGCCAGCAGCTTTGAAGGGACAGAGAATTCACCCCTCCACTTT. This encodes CASSFEGTENSPLHF.

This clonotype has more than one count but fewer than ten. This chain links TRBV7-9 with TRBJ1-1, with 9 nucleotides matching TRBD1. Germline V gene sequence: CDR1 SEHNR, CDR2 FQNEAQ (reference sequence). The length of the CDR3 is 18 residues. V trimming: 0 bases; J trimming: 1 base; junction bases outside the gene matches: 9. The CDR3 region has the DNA TGTGCCAGCAGCTTAGCTGGGACAGGGAGGGGTCAGAACACTGAAGCTTTCTTT. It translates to CASSLAGTGRGQNTEAFF.

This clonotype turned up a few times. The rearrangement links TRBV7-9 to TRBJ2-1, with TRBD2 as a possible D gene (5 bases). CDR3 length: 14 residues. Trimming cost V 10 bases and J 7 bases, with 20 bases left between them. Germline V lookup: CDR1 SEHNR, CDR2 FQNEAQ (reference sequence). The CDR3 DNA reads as TGTGCCACCATGGTTGGCGGGCCGGGGAATGAGCAGTTCTTC. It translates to CATMVGGPGNEQFF. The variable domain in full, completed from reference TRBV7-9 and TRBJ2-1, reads DTGVSQNPRHKITKRGQNVTFRCDPISEHNRLYWYRQTLGQGPEFLTYFQNEAQLEKSRLLSDRFSAERPKGSFSTLEIQRTEQGDSAMYLCATMVGGPGNEQFFGPGTRLTVL.

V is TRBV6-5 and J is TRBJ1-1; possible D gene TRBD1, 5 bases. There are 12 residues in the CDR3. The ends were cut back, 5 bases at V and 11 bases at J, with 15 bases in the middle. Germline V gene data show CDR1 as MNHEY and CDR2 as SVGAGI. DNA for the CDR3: TGTGCCAGCAGTACCGGGGCCCGGGGGGCTTTCTTT. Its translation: CASSTGARGAFF.

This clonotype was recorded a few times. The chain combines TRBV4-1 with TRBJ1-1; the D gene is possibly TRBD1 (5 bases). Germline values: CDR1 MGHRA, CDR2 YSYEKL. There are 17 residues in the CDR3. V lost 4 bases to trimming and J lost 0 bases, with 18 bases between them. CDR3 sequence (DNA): TGCGCCAGCAGCCCCCGTGGGGGGTCATATATGAACACTGAAGCTTTCTTT. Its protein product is CASSPRGGSYMNTEAFF.

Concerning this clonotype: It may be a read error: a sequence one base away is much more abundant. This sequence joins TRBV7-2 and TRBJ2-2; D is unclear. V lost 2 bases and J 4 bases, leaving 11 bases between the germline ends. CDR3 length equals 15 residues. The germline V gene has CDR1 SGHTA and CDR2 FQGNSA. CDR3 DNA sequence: TGTGCCAGCAGCTTAATTCCAAGGTTCACCGGGGAGCTGTTTTTT. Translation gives CASSLIPRFTGELFF.

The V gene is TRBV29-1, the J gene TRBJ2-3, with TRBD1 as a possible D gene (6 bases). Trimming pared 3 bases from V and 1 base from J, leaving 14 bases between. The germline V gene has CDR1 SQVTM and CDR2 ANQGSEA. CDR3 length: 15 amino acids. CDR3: CSVESTGSGTDTQYF. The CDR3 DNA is TGCAGCGTTGAGTCAACAGGGTCCGGCACAGATACGCAGTATTTT.

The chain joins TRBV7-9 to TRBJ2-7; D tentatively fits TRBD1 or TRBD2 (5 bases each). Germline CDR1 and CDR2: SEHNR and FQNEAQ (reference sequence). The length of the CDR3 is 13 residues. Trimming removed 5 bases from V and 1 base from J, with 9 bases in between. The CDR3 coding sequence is TGTGCCAGCAGCCGGGACCCGTCCTACGAGCAGTACTTC. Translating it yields CASSRDPSYEQYF. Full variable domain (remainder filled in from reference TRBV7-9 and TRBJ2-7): DTGVSQNPRHKITKRGQNVTFRCDPISEHNRLYWYRQTLGQGPEFLTYFQNEAQLEKSRLLSDRFSAERPKGSFSTLEIQRTEQGDSAMYLCASSRDPSYEQYFGPGTRLTVT.

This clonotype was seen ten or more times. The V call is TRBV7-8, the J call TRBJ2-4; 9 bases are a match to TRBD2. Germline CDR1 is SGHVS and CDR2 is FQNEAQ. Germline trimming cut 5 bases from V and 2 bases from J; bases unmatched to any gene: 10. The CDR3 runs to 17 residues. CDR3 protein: CASSPTGTSSSKNIQYF. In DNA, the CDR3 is TGTGCCAGCAGCCCCACCGGGACTAGCTCCTCCAAAAACATTCAGTACTTC.

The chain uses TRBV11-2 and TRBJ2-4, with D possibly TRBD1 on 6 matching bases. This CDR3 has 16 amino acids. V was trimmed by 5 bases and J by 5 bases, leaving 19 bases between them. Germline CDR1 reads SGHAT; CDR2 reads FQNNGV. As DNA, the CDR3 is TGTGCCAGCAGCCAACCGGGACATCAGTCCCAAAACATTCAGTACTTC. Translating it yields CASSQPGHQSQNIQYF.

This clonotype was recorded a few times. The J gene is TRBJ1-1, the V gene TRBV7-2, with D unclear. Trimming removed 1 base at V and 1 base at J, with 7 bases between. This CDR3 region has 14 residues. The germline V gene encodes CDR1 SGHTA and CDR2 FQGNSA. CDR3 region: CASSLEWGNTEAFF. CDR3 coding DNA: TGTGCCAGCAGCTTAGAATGGGGGAACACTGAAGCTTTCTTT.

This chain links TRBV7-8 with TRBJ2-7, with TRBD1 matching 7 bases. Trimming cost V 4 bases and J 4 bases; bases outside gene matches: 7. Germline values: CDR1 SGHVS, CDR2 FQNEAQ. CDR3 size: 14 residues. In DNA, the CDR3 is TGTGCCAGCAGCTCAGTTGCAGGGGGATACGAGCAGTACTTC. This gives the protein CASSSVAGGYEQYF.

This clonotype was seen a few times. The CDR3 loop is CASSQDWRQETQYF. The CDR3, as DNA: TGTGCCAGCAGCCAGGACTGGCGCCAAGAGACCCAGTACTTC. The gene calls are TRBV7-6 and TRBJ2-5; perhaps TRBD2 as D (5 bases). CDR3 length: 14 residues. Germline CDR1 SGHVS, CDR2 FNYEAQ. Trimming cost V 5 bases and J 1 base, with 11 bases left between them.

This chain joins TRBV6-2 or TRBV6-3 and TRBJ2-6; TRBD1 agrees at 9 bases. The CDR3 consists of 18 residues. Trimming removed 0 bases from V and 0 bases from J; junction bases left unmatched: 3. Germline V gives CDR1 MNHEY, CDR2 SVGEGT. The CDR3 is CASSYSGQGSSGANVLTF. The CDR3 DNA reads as TGTGCCAGCAGTTACTCGGGACAGGGTAGCTCTGGGGCCAACGTCCTGACTTTC.

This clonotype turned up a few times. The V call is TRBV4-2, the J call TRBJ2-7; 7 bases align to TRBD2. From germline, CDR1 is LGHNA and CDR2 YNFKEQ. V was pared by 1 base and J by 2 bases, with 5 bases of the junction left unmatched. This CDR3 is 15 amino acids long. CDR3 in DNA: TGTGCCAGCAGCCAAGGGGGAGGGGACCCCTACGAGCAGTACTTC. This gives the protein CASSQGGGDPYEQYF.